These T cell receptor beta chains were read from a single sample in a study of human CD8 memory T cell subsets. TCRdb reanalyzed the 5' RACE reads and collapses them to one entry per CDR3 protein, without DNA. The ten most abundant clones cover roughly 33% of a sample with 3,000 to 4,000 distinct CDR3 sequences. The material sequenced was CD8+ effector memory T cells (TEM) sorted from PBMCs. The origin of the receptors is a human donor in good health. Each CDR3 is given with its conserved first and last residue. Fields, in order: J gene, V gene, clone size, CDR3 protein. Size is omitted from some rows. Given values are once, few, many or a class for expanded clones.

j_call: TRBJ1-2; v_call: TRBV11-2; clone_size: .; cdr3_aa: CASSLDHYGYTF
j_call: TRBJ2-7; v_call: TRBV12-3/TRBV12-4; clone_size: .; cdr3_aa: CASRESSGNGYEQYF
j_call: TRBJ2-7; v_call: TRBV29-1; clone_size: .; cdr3_aa: CSVEDKDREIYEQYF
j_call: TRBJ2-7; v_call: TRBV7-2; clone_size: .; cdr3_aa: CASSLAGLDYEQYF
j_call: TRBJ2-7; v_call: TRBV11-2; clone_size: medium-sized; cdr3_aa: CASAPIGSYEQYF
j_call: TRBJ2-2; v_call: TRBV30; clone_size: .; cdr3_aa: CAWSVGDTGELFF
j_call: TRBJ2-3; v_call: TRBV5-1; clone_size: .; cdr3_aa: CASSLMGQGYLDTQYF
j_call: TRBJ2-1; v_call: TRBV11-1; clone_size: medium-sized; cdr3_aa: CASSSLLAGAYNEQFF
j_call: TRBJ2-3; v_call: TRBV25-1; clone_size: medium-sized; cdr3_aa: CASSPETGALTDTQYF
j_call: TRBJ2-5; v_call: TRBV29-1; clone_size: .; cdr3_aa: CSVDGRWGEETQYF
j_call: TRBJ2-3; v_call: TRBV6-4; clone_size: .; cdr3_aa: CASSASSTDTQYF
j_call: TRBJ2-7; v_call: TRBV25-1; clone_size: .; cdr3_aa: CASIGWTTEQYF
j_call: TRBJ2-4; v_call: TRBV12-3/TRBV12-4; clone_size: large; cdr3_aa: CATAYGSIQYF
j_call: TRBJ1-3; v_call: TRBV5-1; clone_size: .; cdr3_aa: CASSSMEGAAGNTIYF
j_call: TRBJ2-4; v_call: TRBV5-4; clone_size: medium-sized; cdr3_aa: CASSFMRGNIQYF
j_call: TRBJ1-1; v_call: TRBV7-2; clone_size: .; cdr3_aa: CASSFINTEAFF
j_call: TRBJ1-1; v_call: TRBV10-3; clone_size: medium-sized; cdr3_aa: CAISEGQSYTEAFF
j_call: TRBJ2-1; v_call: TRBV15; clone_size: .; cdr3_aa: CATKTGEDVTNEQFF
j_call: TRBJ2-1; v_call: TRBV2; clone_size: .; cdr3_aa: CASSGTGGNEQFF
j_call: TRBJ2-5; v_call: TRBV9; clone_size: medium-sized; cdr3_aa: CASTMGAGGETQYF
j_call: TRBJ2-1; v_call: TRBV6-2/TRBV6-3; clone_size: .; cdr3_aa: CASSQDIAGADEQFF
j_call: TRBJ1-6; v_call: TRBV11-2; clone_size: medium-sized; cdr3_aa: CASSLLTGGHPDSPLHF
j_call: TRBJ2-1; v_call: TRBV5-5; clone_size: medium-sized; cdr3_aa: CASSRSGLAGAWGEQFF
j_call: TRBJ2-1; v_call: TRBV7-3; clone_size: .; cdr3_aa: CASSLIAASGIDEQFF
j_call: TRBJ1-6; v_call: TRBV28; clone_size: .; cdr3_aa: CASSSGRTYNSPLHF
j_call: TRBJ1-2; v_call: TRBV12-3/TRBV12-4; clone_size: .; cdr3_aa: CASSRDGTQQDTPLYGYTF
j_call: TRBJ1-1; v_call: TRBV20-1; clone_size: .; cdr3_aa: CSARDLRGMSTEAFF
j_call: TRBJ1-1; v_call: TRBV11-2; clone_size: .; cdr3_aa: CASSTRRQVALSEAFF